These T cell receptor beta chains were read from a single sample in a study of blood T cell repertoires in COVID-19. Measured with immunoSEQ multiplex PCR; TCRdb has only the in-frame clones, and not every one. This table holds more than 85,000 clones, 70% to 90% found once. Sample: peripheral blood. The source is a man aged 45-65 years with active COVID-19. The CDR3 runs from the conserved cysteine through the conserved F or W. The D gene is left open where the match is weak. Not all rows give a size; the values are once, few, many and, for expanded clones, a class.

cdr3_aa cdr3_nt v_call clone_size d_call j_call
CASSLRLTEQFF TGTGCCAGCTCACTGAGGTTGACTGAGCAGTTCTTC TRBV18 . . TRBJ2-1
CASSSTGNNQPQHF TGTGCCAGCAGCTCAACAGGGAACAATCAGCCCCAGCATTTT TRBV7-9 . . TRBJ1-5
CASSYGDSPLHF TGTGCCAGCAGTTACGGAGATTCACCCCTCCACTTT TRBV6-2/TRBV6-3 . . TRBJ1-6
CASSPSDAGGETQYF TGTGCCAGCAGCCCATCGGACGCGGGCGGGGAGACCCAGTACTTC TRBV9 . . TRBJ2-5
CASSLVRGGNQPQHF TGTGCCAGCAGCTTAGTCAGGGGAGGCAATCAGCCCCAGCATTTT TRBV7-2 . . TRBJ1-5
CASSLIQGASYEQYF TGTGCCAGCAGCTTAATACAGGGGGCTTCGTACGAGCAGTACTTC TRBV11-2 . TRBD1 TRBJ2-7
CATRGQALSNQPQHF TGTGCCACTCGGGGACAGGCCCTTAGCAATCAGCCCCAGCATTTT TRBV19 few TRBD1 TRBJ1-5
CASREGNGYTF TGTGCCAGTAGGGAGGGCAATGGCTACACCTTC TRBV19 few . TRBJ1-2
CATSWGTAMNTEAFF TGTGCCACCTCTTGGGGGACAGCCATGAACACTGAAGCTTTCTTT TRBV3-1/TRBV3-2 . TRBD1 TRBJ1-1
CASSLTGQFYTF TGTGCCAGCAGCCTCACGGGACAGTTCTACACCTTC TRBV9 . TRBD1 TRBJ1-2
CASRWDTNYGYTF TGTGCCAGCAGGTGGGACACGAACTATGGCTACACCTTC TRBV6-5 . . TRBJ1-2